These 5 T cell receptor beta chains came from one sample sequenced in a study of blood T cell repertoires in COVID-19. The protocol was immunoSEQ multiplex PCR, while the TCRdb copy is restricted to in-frame clones and leaves out a portion. The sample holds fewer than 600,000 clones, 80% to 90% seen once. Sequencing input: peripheral blood. These receptor sequences come from a young man with COVID-19, enrolled during active disease.

As for this clone: The same CDR3 arises from other DNA sequences in this sample as well. The chain is built from TRBV12-3 or TRBV12-4 and TRBJ1-4; D might be TRBD1 (5 bases). Trimming shortened V by 6 bases and J by 8 bases, and 7 bases separated the two germline ends. This CDR3 region has 11 residues. In nucleotides, the CDR3 is TGTGCCAGCAGCCGGGGGGAAAAACTGTTTTTT. The encoded protein is CASSRGEKLFF.

The V gene is TRBV18, the J gene TRBJ2-2; tentatively, D is TRBD2 (6 bases). Trimming took off 10 bases at V and 1 base at J, with 16 bases between the two ends. The CDR3 is 15 amino acids. CDR1 and CDR2 (germline): KGHSH, LQKENI. DNA for the CDR3: TGTGCCACCAGTAGCGGCGCGGAGAACACCGGGGAGCTGTTTTTT. Encoded protein: CATSSGAENTGELFF. The variable domain in full, completed from reference TRBV18 and TRBJ2-2, reads NAGVMQNPRHLVRRRGQEARLRCSPMKGHSHVYWYRQLPEEGLKFMVYLQKENIIDESGMPKERFSAEFPKEGPSILRIQQVVRGDSAAYFCATSSGAENTGELFFGEGSRLTVL.

This chain links TRBV18 with TRBJ1-1; maybe TRBD1 (5 bases). From germline, CDR1 is KGHSH and CDR2 LQKENI. This CDR3 contains 15 residues. Deletions cut 3 bases from V and 7 bases from J, with 18 bases between. The CDR3 reads CASSPHTGLGVEAFF. The DNA of the CDR3 is TGTGCCAGCTCACCGCACACGGGACTGGGGGTTGAAGCTTTCTTT.

This clone showed up just a few times. This chain joins TRBV13 and TRBJ2-3; the match to TRBD2 covers 11 bases. This CDR3 region has 15 residues. V shed 6 bases, J shed 3 bases, and the junction held 5 bases outside the gene matches. Germline V gives CDR1 PRHDT, CDR2 FYEKMQ (reference sequence). This CDR3 reads CASSRTSGHTDTQYF. CDR3 nucleotide sequence: TGTGCCAGCAGTCGGACTAGCGGGCATACAGATACGCAGTATTTT.

This clone was seen just once. This chain links TRBV4-2 with TRBJ1-4; TRBD1 is a possible D gene (5 bases). Per germline, CDR1 LGHNA and CDR2 YNFKEQ. Trimming removed 3 bases at V and 2 bases at J, with 10 bases between. The CDR3 covers 15 residues. CDR3 region: CASSQTAGTNEKLFF. The DNA of the CDR3 is TGTGCCAGCAGCCAGACGGCAGGGACTAATGAAAAACTGTTTTTT.